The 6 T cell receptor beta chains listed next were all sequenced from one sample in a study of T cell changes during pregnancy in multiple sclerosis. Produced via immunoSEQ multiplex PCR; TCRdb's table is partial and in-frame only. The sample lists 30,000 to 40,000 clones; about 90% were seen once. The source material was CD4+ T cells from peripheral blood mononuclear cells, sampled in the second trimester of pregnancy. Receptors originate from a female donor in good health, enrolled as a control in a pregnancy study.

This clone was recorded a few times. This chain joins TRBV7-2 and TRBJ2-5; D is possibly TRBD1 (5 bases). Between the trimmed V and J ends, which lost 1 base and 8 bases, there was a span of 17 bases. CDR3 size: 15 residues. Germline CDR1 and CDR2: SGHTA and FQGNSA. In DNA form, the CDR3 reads TGTGCCAGCAGCTTAGAGGAAACAGGAGTACGAACCCAGTACTTC. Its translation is CASSLEETGVRTQYF.

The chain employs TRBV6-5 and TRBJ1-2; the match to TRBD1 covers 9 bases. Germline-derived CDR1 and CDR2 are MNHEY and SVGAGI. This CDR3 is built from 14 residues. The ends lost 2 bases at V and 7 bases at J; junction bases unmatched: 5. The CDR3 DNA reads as TGTGCCAGCAGTTACGGACAGGGGCAGGGTGGCTACACCTTC. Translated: CASSYGQGQGGYTF.

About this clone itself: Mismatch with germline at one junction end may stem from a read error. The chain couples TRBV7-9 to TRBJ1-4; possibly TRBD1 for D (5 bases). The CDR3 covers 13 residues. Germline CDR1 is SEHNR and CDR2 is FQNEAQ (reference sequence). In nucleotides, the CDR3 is TGTGCTAGCACTCCAGGGTGGAATGAAAAACTGTTTTTT. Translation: CASTPGWNEKLFF.

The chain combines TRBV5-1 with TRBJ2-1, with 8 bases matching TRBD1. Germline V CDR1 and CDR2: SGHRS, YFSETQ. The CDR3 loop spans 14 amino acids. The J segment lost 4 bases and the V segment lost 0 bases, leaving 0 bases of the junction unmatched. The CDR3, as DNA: TGCGCCAGCAGCTTGGGGACAGGGTACAATGAGCAGTTCTTC. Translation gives CASSLGTGYNEQFF.

DNA of the CDR3: TGTGCCACCAGCGGGTGGACAGGGCAAGAGACCCAGTACTTC. It translates to CATSGWTGQETQYF. This sequence joins TRBV15 and TRBJ2-5; 8 nucleotides line up with TRBD1. After removal of 5 bases from V and 2 bases from J, the junction contained 4 bases not matched to a gene. Germline assignment: CDR1 LNHNV and CDR2 YYDKDF (reference sequence). The CDR3 is 14 residues long.

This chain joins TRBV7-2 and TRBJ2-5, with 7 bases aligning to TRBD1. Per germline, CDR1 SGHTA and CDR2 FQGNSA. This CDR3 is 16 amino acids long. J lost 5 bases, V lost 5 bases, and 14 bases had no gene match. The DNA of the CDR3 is TGTGCCAGCAGCCTAAGGACAGGCCCGGTGCAGGAGACCCAGTACTTC. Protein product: CASSLRTGPVQETQYF.